These 6 T cell receptor beta chains were all obtained from the same sample, sequenced in a study of yellow fever vaccine responses in identical twins. MiXCR, run by TCRdb on the RT-PCR reads, gives a single entry per CDR3 protein. The sample contains fewer than 35,000 distinct CDR3 sequences, roughly 60% of which appear only once. Sequencing was performed on T cells from blood (PBMCs), unsorted or a sorted subset (not recorded which), taken before or after yellow fever vaccination (not recorded which). The origin of the receptors is a young woman who received the yellow fever vaccine.

V is TRBV6-2 or TRBV6-3 and J is TRBJ1-6, with D possibly being TRBD1 (5 bases). The germline V gene has CDR1 MNHEY and CDR2 SVGEGT. The CDR3 length is 17 residues. The ends were cut back, 2 bases at V and 4 bases at J, with 15 bases in the middle. The CDR3 here is CASSYSTQGVYNSPLHF. The CDR3 DNA reads as TGTGCCAGCAGTTACAGTACCCAAGGGGTATATAATTCACCCCTCCACTTT.

The chain employs TRBV10-2 and TRBJ1-1; perhaps TRBD1 as D (6 bases). The germline CDR1 and CDR2 sequences are WSHSY and SAAADI. The CDR3 spans 13 residues. Deletions cut 6 bases from V and 1 base from J, with 9 bases between. Here the CDR3 DNA reads TGCGCCAGCAGCTCGGACAGGAACACTGAAGCTTTCTTT. This translates into CASSSDRNTEAFF.

The gene calls are TRBV7-6 and TRBJ2-7, with 11 positions matching TRBD1. Trimming took 1 base from V and 3 from J; bases not matched to a gene: 8. CDR1 and CDR2 (germline): SGHVS, FNYEAQ. This CDR3 region has 17 residues. CDR3 DNA: TGTGCCAGCAGCTTAGTCCTAACCGGGACAGGGGGCTACGAGCAGTACTTC. This sequence encodes CASSLVLTGTGGYEQYF.

The V call is TRBV10-3, the J call TRBJ2-7, with TRBD2 identical over 10 bases. V was pared by 6 bases and J by 4 bases, with 6 bases of the junction left unmatched. Germline loops: CDR1 ENHRY, CDR2 SYGVKD. There are 14 residues in the CDR3. Written as DNA, the CDR3 is TGTGCCATCAGCATGACTAGCGGGCCATACGAGCAGTACTTC. Its protein product is CAISMTSGPYEQYF.

The chain couples TRBV11-3 to TRBJ2-2, with TRBD1 identical over 8 bases. CDR3 length equals 14 residues. Germline trimming cut 7 bases from V and 3 bases from J; bases unmatched to any gene: 4. Germline V CDR1 and CDR2: SGHNT, YENEEA. The CDR3 region is CASNPRGHTGELFF. The CDR3 region has the DNA TGTGCCAGCAACCCCAGGGGGCACACCGGGGAGCTGTTTTTT.

This clonotype was detected once. This chain uses TRBV12-3 or TRBV12-4 with TRBJ2-1; the D gene is possibly TRBD1 (5 bases). The CDR3 is made up of 13 amino acids. The germline V and J ends were trimmed by 3 bases and 8 bases, with 11 bases remaining between them. The CDR3 nucleotides read TGTGCCAGCAGTTTGGTCAGGGCCTATGAGCAGTTCTTC. Amino acids: CASSLVRAYEQFF.